This TCR beta chain stems from a study of control samples from healthy donors and cancer patients. The method was immunoSEQ multiplex PCR; TCRdb's version includes in-frame clones alone and lacks a portion of them. The repertoire holds more than 20,000 clones, with approximately 83% as singletons. CDR3 length equals 16 residues. Germline assignment: CDR1 SGHNT and CDR2 YYREEE (reference sequence). After removal of 3 bases from V and 0 bases from J, the junction contained 7 bases not matched to a gene. The rearrangement links TRBV5-4 to TRBJ2-3; 7 bases align to TRBD1. Material for sequencing was PBMCs. The clonotype was recovered from a man aged 60-69 years with head and neck cancer. The CDR3, as DNA: TGTGCCAGCAGCTACCTCGACAGGGTGAGCACAGATACGCAGTATTTT. Translating it yields CASSYLDRVSTDTQYF.